This TCR beta chain was recovered during a study of T cell repertoires in cytomegalovirus infection. This clonotype was observed a few times. TCRdb called the reads again in MiXCR, with one record for every CDR3 protein. The table shows 150,000 to 200,000 distinct CDR3 sequences, with roughly 19% occurring only once. V shed 5 bases, J shed 12 bases, and the junction held 6 bases outside the gene matches. The CDR3 loop spans 14 amino acids. The germline V gene encodes CDR1 MDHEN and CDR2 SYDVKM. The sample taken for sequencing was PBMCs. The rearrangement links TRBV28 to TRBJ2-1; 14 nucleotides align to TRBD2. The receptor was derived from a human donor in good health (CMV status not recorded). Some clones in this sample may be carry-over from other donors' samples. CDR3 bases: TGTGCCAGCAGTGGGACTAGCGGGAGTTCGAGGCAGTTCTTC. Translation: CASSGTSGSSRQFF.